The entry below describes one T cell receptor beta chain. The data stem from a study of blood T cell repertoires in COVID-19. Profiled with immunoSEQ multiplex PCR; TCRdb holds only in-frame clones, not every one. The repertoire consists of around 250,000 clones, with about four fifths occurring once and the leading ten covering approximately 3.2%. Sequences were obtained from peripheral blood. This sequence originates from a woman between 18 and 29 years old with acute or convalescent COVID-19.

The CDR3 DNA follows: TGTGCCAGCAGCTTAGCAGGGGGCGGGGTTGCGGCTTTCTTT. Its protein is CASSLAGGGVAAFF. The chain combines TRBV7-2 with TRBJ1-1, with 7 nucleotides matching TRBD1. The V and J ends lost 0 bases and 11 bases, in that order; junction bases with no gene match: 9. The CDR3 has 14 residues. CDR1 is SGHTA and CDR2 is FQGNSA in the germline V gene.